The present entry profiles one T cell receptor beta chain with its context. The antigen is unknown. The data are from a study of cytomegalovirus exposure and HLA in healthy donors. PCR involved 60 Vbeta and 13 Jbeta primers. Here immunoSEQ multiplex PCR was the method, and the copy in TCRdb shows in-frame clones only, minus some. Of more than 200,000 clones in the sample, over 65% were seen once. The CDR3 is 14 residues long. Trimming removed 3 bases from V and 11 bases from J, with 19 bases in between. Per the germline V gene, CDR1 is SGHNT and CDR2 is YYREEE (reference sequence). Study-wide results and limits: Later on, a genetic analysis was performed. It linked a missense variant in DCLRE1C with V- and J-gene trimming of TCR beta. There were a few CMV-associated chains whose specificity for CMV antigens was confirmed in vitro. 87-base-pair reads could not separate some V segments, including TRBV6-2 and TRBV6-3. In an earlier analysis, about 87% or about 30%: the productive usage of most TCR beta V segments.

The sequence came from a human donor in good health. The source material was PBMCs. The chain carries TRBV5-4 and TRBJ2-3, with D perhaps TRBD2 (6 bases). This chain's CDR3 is CASSSARGNGWQYF. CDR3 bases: TGTGCCAGCAGCTCGGCGCGCGGGAATGGCTGGCAGTATTTT.